This paragraph covers one T cell receptor beta chain sequence. This sample was included in a study of T cells after yellow fever vaccination. Germline CDR1 and CDR2: SGHTA and FQGNSA. This CDR3 spans 15 amino acids. The V and J ends lost 5 bases and 2 bases respectively, with 13 bases between them. Making TCR cDNA involved 5'RACE template switching, which added UMIs and a universal primer site. TCRdb ran MiXCR on the 5' RACE reads and lists one entry per CDR3 protein. Among hundreds of thousands of distinct CDR3 sequences, just over 20% were seen once, and the ten largest hold roughly a sixth. The sequence came from a young man who received the YFV17D yellow fever vaccine. The chain links TRBV7-2 to TRBJ1-5; perhaps TRBD1 as D (5 bases). The sequencing here drew on PBMCs, taken about 21 days after the first yellow fever vaccination. CDR3 loop: CASSAPGWGNQPQHF. The CDR3 DNA reads as TGTGCCAGCAGCGCACCAGGGTGGGGCAATCAGCCCCAGCATTTT. The whole variable domain, remainder taken from reference TRBV7-2 and TRBJ1-5, is GAGVSQSPSNKVTEKGKDVELRCDPISGHTALYWYRQSLGQGLEFLIYFQGNSAPDKSGLPSDRFSAERTGGSVSTLTIQRTQQEDSAVYLCASSAPGWGNQPQHFGDGTRLSIL.